Each of the 26 T cell receptor beta chains below was sequenced from the same sample in a study of shared clonotypes between healthy human individuals (TCRdb year 2020). Receptors were amplified or captured by the immunoSEQ multiplex PCR assay. TCRdb obtained this table from immuneACCESS and retained in-frame rearrangements with V and J assigned. These tables miss some clones; where compared with another copy, unresolved V genes account for less than half of the shortfall, and the remainder is unexplained. This sample comprises around 2.3 million clones, approximately 94% of them detected only once. The biggest ten clones account for around 0.13% of the sample. The sequenced sample was naive CD4+ T cells sorted from blood. The sample's cell subset or site, from its label and the paper: CD45RA+ positively selected. The receptor set was obtained from a man aged 18 to 29 in good health.

The chain has TRBV6-1 and TRBJ1-6; 11 bases are shared with TRBD1. J gave up 4 bases and V 3 bases, and 2 bases lay outside the gene matches. Germline V gene sequence: CDR1 MNHNS, CDR2 SASEGT. The CDR3 is 16 amino acids. The CDR3 loop is CASSEDRGQYNSPLHF. The CDR3 DNA reads TGTGCCAGCAGTGAGGACAGGGGGCAATATAATTCACCCCTCCACTTT.

The chain has TRBV30 and TRBJ2-7; 10 bases map to TRBD1. CDR1 and CDR2 (germline): GTSNPN, SVGIG (reference sequence). The CDR3 length is 12 residues. J gave up 4 bases and V 8 bases, and 5 bases lay outside the gene matches. CDR3 in amino acids: CARGDRGYEQYF. The CDR3 bases are TGTGCCAGGGGGGACAGGGGTTACGAGCAGTACTTC. Variable domain in full (rest from reference TRBV30 and TRBJ2-7): SQTIHQWPATLVQPVGSPLSLECTVEGTSNPNLYWYRQAAGRGLQLLFYSVGIGQISSEVPQNLSASRPQDRQFILSSKKLLLSDSGFYLCARGDRGYEQYFGPGTRLTVT.

The chain employs TRBV10-1 and TRBJ2-4; D uncertain. The CDR3 is 18 amino acids. The germline CDR1 and CDR2 sequences are WNHNN and SYGVQD (reference sequence). V lost 7 bases and J 0 bases, leaving 22 bases between the germline ends. The DNA for the CDR3 is TGCGCCAGCACGTGCCGTGTTACGCCCTTGGTAGCCAAAAACATTCAGTACTTC. Protein sequence: CASTCRVTPLVAKNIQYF.

This clone was seen a few times. The genes are TRBV29-1 and TRBJ1-2; D remains ambiguous. Germline loops: CDR1 SQVTM, CDR2 ANQGSEA. Trimming stripped 6 bases from V and 6 bases from J, with 8 bases between. The CDR3 loop spans 10 amino acids. This CDR3 is CSVLRDGYTF. Written as DNA, the CDR3 is TGCAGCGTCCTAAGAGATGGCTACACCTTC.

This chain links TRBV2 with TRBJ1-4, with D uncertain. The CDR3 covers 13 residues. Trimming took off 7 bases at V and 3 bases at J, with 9 bases between the two ends. From germline, CDR1 is SNHLY and CDR2 FYNNEI. CDR3 region: CASKGWANEKLFF. The CDR3 nucleotides are TGTGCCAGCAAAGGGTGGGCTAATGAAAAACTGTTTTTT. Variable domain in full (rest from reference TRBV2 and TRBJ1-4): EPEVTQTPSHQVTQMGQEVILRCVPISNHLYFYWYRQILGQKVEFLVSFYNNEISEKSEIFDDQFSVERPDGSNFTLKIRSTKLEDSAMYFCASKGWANEKLFFGSGTQLSVL.

The CDR3 DNA follows: TGTGCCAGCTCACCTCTCCCCGCCTACGAGCAGTACTTC. Translation: CASSPLPAYEQYF. This rearrangement joins TRBV18 to TRBJ2-7; D remains unclear. Trimming took off 3 bases at V and 2 bases at J, with 8 bases between the two ends. Looked up from germline, CDR1 is KGHSH and CDR2 is LQKENI. This CDR3 contains 13 residues.

The V gene is TRBV29-1, the J gene TRBJ1-5; maybe TRBD1 (6 bases). The CDR3 consists of 13 residues. V was pared by 4 bases and J by 5 bases, with 12 bases between. Germline CDR1 SQVTM, CDR2 ANQGSEA. In nucleotides, the CDR3 is TGCAGCGTTGCTAGGGGGGCTGATCAGCCCCAGCATTTT. It yields the protein CSVARGADQPQHF. Looking up the rest from reference TRBV29-1 and TRBJ1-5 gives the full variable domain: SAVISQKPSRDICQRGTSLTIQCQVDSQVTMMFWYRQQPGQSLTLIATANQGSEATYESGFVIDKFPISRPNLTFSTLTVSNMSPEDSSIYLCSVARGADQPQHFGDGTRLSIL.

This clone was detected a few times. V is TRBV29-1 and J is TRBJ1-1; 8 nucleotides align to TRBD1. Germline CDR1 is SQVTM and CDR2 is ANQGSEA. This CDR3 comprises 13 residues. V gave up 3 bases and J gave up 2 bases; unmatched junction bases: 2. The chain's CDR3 is CSVETGVNTEAFF. The CDR3 DNA reads TGCAGCGTTGAGACAGGGGTTAACACTGAAGCTTTCTTT.

The CDR3 DNA reads TGTGCCAGCAGCCTAGAAGGGTTGGGGGCCAAACTGTTTTTT. Its translation: CASSLEGLGAKLFF. The V gene is TRBV5-8, the J gene TRBJ1-4; possible D gene TRBD1, 6 bases. V shed 4 bases and J shed 11 bases, with 18 bases lying between them. The CDR3 is 14 residues long. Germline CDR1 is SGHTS and CDR2 is YDEGEE.

The chain recombines TRBV18 with TRBJ2-2, with 7 bases that match TRBD1. V trimming: 3 bases; J trimming: 0 bases; junction bases outside the gene matches: 7. The CDR3 spans 17 residues. Germline V gene data show CDR1 as KGHSH and CDR2 as LQKENI. The CDR3 DNA reads as TGTGCCAGCTCACCGAGCTTCCAGGGGGCGAACACCGGGGAGCTGTTTTTT. It encodes CASSPSFQGANTGELFF.

This clone came up once. The same CDR3 also results from other DNA sequences found in this sample. V usage is TRBV19 and J usage is TRBJ2-5; tentatively, D is TRBD2 (5 bases). The V gene lost 9 bases and the J gene lost 5 bases, with 16 bases spanning the gap. The CDR3 length is 13 residues. Germline V gives CDR1 LNHDA, CDR2 SQIVND (reference sequence). CDR3 nucleotide sequence: TGTGCCAGCCGCCCGGCTCCGGGGGAGACCCAGTACTTC. Its protein product is CASRPAPGETQYF.

This chain joins TRBV7-6 and TRBJ1-3; 8 bases match TRBD1. V gave up 1 base and J gave up 4 bases; unmatched junction bases: 6. The CDR3 sequence is 16 residues long. Germline loops: CDR1 SGHVS, CDR2 FNYEAQ. The CDR3 is CASSLGLTGAGNTIYF. In DNA form, the CDR3 reads TGTGCCAGCAGCTTAGGCTTGACAGGGGCCGGAAACACCATATATTTT.

The gene calls are TRBV2 and TRBJ1-2; weak D call: TRBD1 (6 bases). Trimming removed 4 bases from V and 3 bases from J, with 15 bases in between. The CDR3 extends over 15 amino acids. Germline V gene sequence: CDR1 SNHLY, CDR2 FYNNEI. CDR3 DNA sequence: TGTGCCAGCAGTGTACTCAGGGGCGCGGACTATGGCTACACCTTC. Translating it yields CASSVLRGADYGYTF.

The genes are TRBV18 and TRBJ1-3; D possibly corresponds to TRBD1 (6 bases). There are 15 residues in the CDR3. The V gene lost 6 bases and the J gene lost 2 bases, with 14 bases spanning the gap. The germline V gene has CDR1 KGHSH and CDR2 LQKENI. The CDR3 coding sequence is TGTGCCAGCTCGCTCGGCCCAGGGGCTGGAAACACCATATATTTT. As protein: CASSLGPGAGNTIYF.

With regard to this clone: The sample has other DNA sequences that encode this CDR3 too. The chain recombines TRBV30 with TRBJ2-5; no reliable D call. CDR1 is GTSNPN, CDR2 SVGIG, per germline (reference sequence). The CDR3 is 10 amino acids. V lost 5 bases, J lost 5 bases, and 6 bases lay in between. For the CDR3, the DNA is TGTGCCTGGGGCAGGGAGACCCAGTACTTC. Translation gives CAWGRETQYF.

The gene calls are TRBV5-3 and TRBJ1-5; weak D call: TRBD1 (6 bases). TRBV5-3 is flagged as an ORF with uncertain function. The CDR3 spans 15 residues. V was shortened by 5 bases and J by 6 bases, with 18 bases between the two germline ends. Written as DNA, the CDR3 is TGTGCCAGAAGTGAGGAGGGGGGGAGTCGTCAGCCCCAGCATTTT. Protein product: CARSEEGGSRQPQHF.

The chain uses TRBV5-1 and TRBJ1-6, with D possibly TRBD1 on 5 matching bases. Deletions cut 0 bases from V and 10 bases from J, with 14 bases between. This CDR3 contains 15 residues. Germline V gives CDR1 SGHRS, CDR2 YFSETQ. The CDR3, as DNA: TGCGCCAGCAGCTTGGACGACGGGGGAGGATCACCCCTCCACTTT. As protein: CASSLDDGGGSPLHF.

The CDR3, as DNA: TGTGCCAGCAGGGCGGACAGGGGTGTCTACAATGAGCAGTTCTTC. The encoded protein is CASRADRGVYNEQFF. V and J are TRBV2 and TRBJ2-1; 9 bases match TRBD1. The CDR3 length is 15 residues. With 6 bases clipped from V and 3 bases from J, the junction kept 6 bases outside the gene matches. The germline CDR1 and CDR2 sequences are SNHLY and FYNNEI. Based on the CDR3 plus reference TRBV2 and TRBJ2-1, the full variable domain is EPEVTQTPSHQVTQMGQEVILRCVPISNHLYFYWYRQILGQKVEFLVSFYNNEISEKSEIFDDQFSVERPDGSNFTLKIRSTKLEDSAMYFCASRADRGVYNEQFFGPGTRLTVL.

V usage is TRBV7-6 and J usage is TRBJ2-3; D is undetermined. The CDR3 is made up of 12 amino acids. Deletions cut 5 bases from V and 1 base from J, with 4 bases between. CDR1 and CDR2 from the germline V gene are SGHVS and FNYEAQ. CDR3 bases: TGTGCCAGCAGCCTACGCACAGATACGCAGTATTTT. Translated, it gives CASSLRTDTQYF.

This rearrangement joins TRBV6-1 to TRBJ2-7; tentatively, D is TRBD1 (5 bases). V lost 4 bases, J lost 3 bases, and 13 bases lay in between. The CDR3 contains 14 residues. CDR1 and CDR2 from the germline V gene are MNHNS and SASEGT. The CDR3 sequence: CASSGDTGFYEQYF. In DNA, the CDR3 is TGTGCCAGCAGTGGGGATACAGGATTCTACGAGCAGTACTTC.

The J gene is TRBJ1-2, the V gene TRBV19; D not certain. Trimming left V 7 bases short and J 7 bases short, with 19 bases between. Germline values: CDR1 LNHDA, CDR2 SQIVND (reference sequence). CDR3 length: 14 amino acids. This CDR3 reads CASILARGEGGYTF. The CDR3 DNA sequence: TGTGCCAGTATCCTAGCGCGGGGTGAGGGTGGCTACACCTTC.

This chain uses TRBV18 with TRBJ1-6; 7 bases align to TRBD1. Germline V lookup: CDR1 KGHSH, CDR2 LQKENI. CDR3 length equals 15 residues. Unmatched junction bases numbered 6, after V lost 3 bases and J lost 7 bases. The CDR3 is CASSPSRDSNSPLHF. In DNA, the CDR3 is TGTGCCAGCTCACCTTCCCGGGACAGCAATTCACCCCTCCACTTT.

The chain has TRBV6-5 and TRBJ1-2; D is undetermined. Germline V gene data show CDR1 as MNHEY and CDR2 as SVGAGI. The CDR3 contains 13 residues. V was clipped by 2 bases and J by 4 bases, with 8 bases between them. The CDR3 spells CASSYLNSYGYTF. CDR3 DNA sequence: TGTGCCAGCAGTTACCTCAACTCCTATGGCTACACCTTC.

V gene TRBV19 combines with J gene TRBJ1-6; D is unresolved. Trimming took 5 bases from V and 5 from J, leaving 10 bases between them. Germline assignment: CDR1 LNHDA and CDR2 SQIVND (reference sequence). The CDR3 runs to 14 residues. CDR3 nucleotides: TGTGCCAGTAGTTCCGCGGGAAATAATTCACCCCTCCACTTT. Its translation is CASSSAGNNSPLHF.

In DNA form, the CDR3 reads TGCGCCAGCAGCTTCCGCTCCTTGGTAGGGTCGAACACCGGGGAGCTGTTTTTT. It encodes CASSFRSLVGSNTGELFF. J is TRBJ2-2 and V is TRBV5-1, with D unresolved. Trimming removed 2 bases from V and 0 bases from J, with 17 bases in between. This CDR3 has 18 residues. Germline-derived CDR1 and CDR2 are SGHRS and YFSETQ.

CDR3 coding DNA: TGTGCCAGCTCTGGACCAGGGGGCTCCTATGGCTACACCTTC. It encodes CASSGPGGSYGYTF. The rearrangement links TRBV9 to TRBJ1-2; 8 positions agree with TRBD1. In germline, CDR1 is SGDLS, CDR2 YYNGEE. The V gene end was trimmed by 7 bases and the J gene end by 4 bases; junction bases not matched to a gene: 9. The CDR3 is 14 residues long.